The T cell receptor (beta chain) described here comes from a study of shared clonotypes between healthy human individuals. Looked up from germline, CDR1 is SGHNT and CDR2 is YYREEE (reference sequence). The CDR3 covers 16 residues. With 6 bases clipped from V and 5 bases from J, the junction kept 12 bases outside the gene matches. Repertoires were generated with immunoSEQ multiplex PCR, while TCRdb's copy carries only in-frame clones and drops some. The sample holds about 2.3 million clones, 90% to 95% seen once. This clonotype originated in a man between 18 and 35 years old in good health. Some clones in this sample may be carry-over from other donors' samples. Sequenced sample: naive CD4+ T cells from PBMCs. Noted subset: CD45RA+ positively selected. The chain combines TRBV5-4 with TRBJ2-3, with 10 bases identical to TRBD2. Here the CDR3 reads CASTLRAGGSGDTQYF. The CDR3, as DNA: TGTGCCAGCACCCTCAGAGCGGGAGGGTCAGGAGATACGCAGTATTTT. Full variable domain (missing parts from reference TRBV5-4 and TRBJ2-3): ETGVTQSPTHLIKTRGQQVTLRCSSQSGHNTVSWYQQALGQGPQFIFQYYREEENGRGNFPPRFSGLQFPNYSSELNVNALELDDSALYLCASTLRAGGSGDTQYFGPGTRLTVL.